Below, 32 T cell receptor beta chains from the same sample are listed, as sequenced in a study of blood T cell repertoires in COVID-19. Profiled with immunoSEQ multiplex PCR; TCRdb holds only in-frame clones, not every one. Altogether 100,000 or so clones are present, approximately 90% being singletons, with the ten largest covering 0.97%. Sequencing used peripheral blood. These receptors all stem from a man aged 60-69 years with acute or convalescent COVID-19.

This chain connects TRBV24-1 to TRBJ2-1, with a weak D call TRBD1 (5 bases). The V end was cut by 2 bases, the J end by 4 bases, with 14 bases between. This CDR3 comprises 16 residues. Looked up from germline, CDR1 is KGHDR and CDR2 is SFDVKD. DNA of the CDR3: TGTGCCACCAGTGATTCCACAGGCCGTTTTTACAATGAGCAGTTCTTC. This encodes CATSDSTGRFYNEQFF.

V usage is TRBV5-1 and J usage is TRBJ1-6, with D tentatively TRBD1 (6 bases). This CDR3 spans 14 amino acids. Germline CDR1 reads SGHRS; CDR2 reads YFSETQ. The V end lost 1 base, the J end lost 8 bases, and 10 bases lay between the germline ends. This CDR3 reads CASSLTGRDSPLHF. In DNA, the CDR3 is TGCGCCAGCAGCTTGACAGGGAGGGATTCACCCCTCCACTTT. Together with reference TRBV5-1 and TRBJ1-6, the CDR3 gives the full variable domain: KAGVTQTPRYLIKTRGQQVTLSCSPISGHRSVSWYQQTPGQGLQFLFEYFSETQRNKGNFPGRFSGRQFSNSRSEMNVSTLELGDSALYLCASSLTGRDSPLHFGNGTRLTVT.

This clone was counted once. The gene calls are TRBV24-1 and TRBJ2-5; 9 nucleotides agree with TRBD2. V dropped 9 bases and J dropped 2; count of bases not matched to a gene: 9. The CDR3 sequence is 15 residues long. Germline CDR1 reads KGHDR; CDR2 reads SFDVKD. CDR3 in DNA: TGTGCCACCCGCCCCCGAGCGGGGGGTCAAGAGACCCAGTACTTC. Translated: CATRPRAGGQETQYF.

This clone was counted only a few times. The V call is TRBV28, the J call TRBJ1-5; 9 nucleotides agree with TRBD1. This CDR3 comprises 19 residues. Germline assignment: CDR1 MDHEN and CDR2 SYDVKM. V trimming: 4 bases; J trimming: 0 bases; junction bases outside the gene matches: 13. Here the CDR3 DNA reads TGTGCCAGCAGTTCCGGACAGGGGCAGATCTTGGGTAGCAATCAGCCCCAGCATTTT. Translation gives CASSSGQGQILGSNQPQHF.

The rearrangement links TRBV24-1 to TRBJ2-3; 9 positions match TRBD1. There are 15 residues in the CDR3. The V and J ends lost 2 bases and 4 bases, in that order; junction bases with no gene match: 3. Per germline, CDR1 KGHDR and CDR2 SFDVKD. CDR3 nucleotides: TGTGCCACCAGTGATTCGGGACAGGGAGCAGATACGCAGTATTTT. Its protein is CATSDSGQGADTQYF.

The chain is built from TRBV7-8 and TRBJ2-7; 10 bases fit TRBD2. The V gene end was trimmed by 3 bases and the J gene end by 7 bases; junction bases not matched to a gene: 9. Looked up from germline, CDR1 is SGHVS and CDR2 is FQNEAQ. The length of the CDR3 is 15 residues. The CDR3 bases are TGTGCCAGCAGCTTGCTAGCGGGGGCTTTGGGGGAGCAGTACGTC. The encoded protein is CASSLLAGALGEQYV.

The V gene is TRBV7-2, the J gene TRBJ1-2, with 7 bases fitting TRBD1. The V gene's germline CDR1 is SGHTA and CDR2 FQGNSA. The V segment lost 3 bases and the J segment 3 bases; nucleotides outside the gene matches: 10. The CDR3 runs 16 residues. The CDR3 loop reads CASSFLGGGTDYGYTF. CDR3 nucleotides: TGTGCCAGCAGCTTTTTAGGGGGTGGGACAGACTATGGCTACACCTTC.

This chain links TRBV24-1 with TRBJ2-1, with 7 bases fitting TRBD1. Germline values: CDR1 KGHDR, CDR2 SFDVKD. This CDR3 has 15 amino acids. The trim removed 4 bases at V and 9 bases at J, leaving 11 bases unmatched. CDR3 coding DNA: TGTGCCACCAGTGACTCTCGGACAGGCAGGGGTGAGCAGTTCTTC. Translating it yields CATSDSRTGRGEQFF.

A note on this clone: Other DNA variants within this sample encode the same CDR3. This chain links TRBV7-9 with TRBJ1-5; TRBD1 matches at 8 bases. Germline CDR1 is SEHNR and CDR2 is FQNEAQ (reference sequence). J was trimmed by 7 bases and V by 2 bases; bases with no gene match: 4. There are 14 residues in the CDR3. The CDR3 sequence is CASSLSQGDQPQHF. In DNA, the CDR3 is TGTGCCAGCAGCTTATCACAGGGGGACCAGCCCCAGCATTTT.

This rearrangement joins TRBV9 to TRBJ1-2; perhaps TRBD1 as D (5 bases). The germline V gene encodes CDR1 SGDLS and CDR2 YYNGEE. There are 16 residues in the CDR3. Trimming cost V 0 bases and J 5 bases, with 17 bases left between them. Here the CDR3 DNA reads TGTGCCAGCAGCGTAGAGTTTGAGGGGACTGAGTATGGCTACACCTTC. It codes for CASSVEFEGTEYGYTF.

V usage is TRBV5-1 and J usage is TRBJ1-1, with D possibly TRBD1 on 5 matching bases. The V gene's germline CDR1 is SGHRS and CDR2 YFSETQ. The germline V and J ends were trimmed by 3 bases and 3 bases, with 15 bases remaining between them. The CDR3 is 15 amino acids. CDR3 DNA sequence: TGCGCCAGCAGCTCCCGATTTTTGACAGACACTGAAGCTTTCTTT. Protein: CASSSRFLTDTEAFF. The full variable domain, with the rest looked up from reference TRBV5-1 and TRBJ1-1, is KAGVTQTPRYLIKTRGQQVTLSCSPISGHRSVSWYQQTPGQGLQFLFEYFSETQRNKGNFPGRFSGRQFSNSRSEMNVSTLELGDSALYLCASSSRFLTDTEAFFGQGTRLTVV.

J is TRBJ1-2 and V is TRBV28, with a possible D match to TRBD1 (6 bases). V dropped 3 bases and J dropped 0 bases, with 14 bases sitting between them. CDR3 size: 16 residues. Germline lookup yields CDR1 MDHEN and CDR2 SYDVKM. CDR3 DNA: TGTGCCAGCAGTTTTACAGGGACACTCCCTAACTATGGCTACACCTTC. Protein product: CASSFTGTLPNYGYTF.

This chain joins TRBV19 and TRBJ2-6; perhaps TRBD1 as D (6 bases). Looked up from germline, CDR1 is LNHDA and CDR2 is SQIVND (reference sequence). The CDR3 totals 15 residues. Trimming pared 7 bases from V and 1 base from J, leaving 11 bases between. The CDR3 is CASMDRWSGANVLTF. CDR3 in DNA: TGTGCCAGTATGGACAGATGGTCTGGGGCCAACGTCCTGACTTTC. The full variable domain, in which reference TRBV19 and TRBJ2-6 provide the parts outside the CDR3, is DGGITQSPKYLFRKEGQNVTLSCEQNLNHDAMYWYRQDPGQGLRLIYYSQIVNDFQKGDIAEGYSVSREKKESFPLTVTSAQKNPTAFYLCASMDRWSGANVLTFGAGSRLTVL.

The chain combines TRBV21-1 with TRBJ2-2; the DNA was not used to check the table's D call, TRBD2. TRBV21-1 counts as a pseudogene. The CDR3 covers 13 residues. The DNA of the CDR3 is TGTGCCAGCAGCAAAGCAGCAACCGGGGAGCTGTTTTTT. Its translation is CASSKAATGELFF.

The V and J genes are TRBV5-1 and TRBJ1-4; tentatively, D is TRBD1 (6 bases). CDR1 is SGHRS and CDR2 is YFSETQ in the germline V gene. The CDR3 is made up of 14 amino acids. V was trimmed by 0 bases and J by 8 bases, leaving 11 bases between them. CDR3 DNA sequence: TGCGCCAGCAGCTTGGAGGGGGGGCAAGAAAAACTGTTTTTT. Residues: CASSLEGGQEKLFF.

The chain couples TRBV14 to TRBJ2-3; D is possibly TRBD1 (5 bases). The germline gives CDR1 SGHDN, CDR2 FVKESK. This CDR3 comprises 16 residues. The ends were cut back, 1 base at V and 4 bases at J, with 15 bases in the middle. The CDR3 is CASSQVRGKGPDTQYF. CDR3 DNA sequence: TGTGCCAGCAGCCAAGTTAGGGGAAAGGGCCCAGATACGCAGTATTTT.

The gene calls are TRBV21-1 and TRBJ2-3; TRBD2 is the table's D call and was not checked against the DNA. TRBV21-1 is assigned pseudogene status. This CDR3 is built from 14 residues. Here the CDR3 reads CASSKAHGADTQYF. The CDR3 DNA reads as TGTGCCAGCAGCAAAGCGCACGGTGCAGATACGCAGTATTTT.

The J gene is TRBJ1-6, the V gene TRBV7-3; unclear D gene. Germline assignment: CDR1 SGHTA and CDR2 FQGTGA. The germline V and J ends were trimmed by 4 bases and 7 bases, with 8 bases remaining between them. This CDR3 has 13 residues. The CDR3 sequence is CASSYGLNSPLHF. CDR3 in DNA: TGTGCCAGCAGCTACGGACTAAATTCACCCCTCCACTTT.

In regard to this clone: Other DNA sequences from this sample encode an identical CDR3 as well. V is TRBV20-1 and J is TRBJ1-1; no firm D call. This CDR3 has 12 residues. CDR1 and CDR2 (germline): DFQATT, SNEGSKA (reference sequence). Deletions cut 3 bases from V and 4 bases from J, with 9 bases between. The CDR3 region is CSASVGSTEAFF. The DNA for the CDR3 is TGCAGTGCTAGTGTGGGGAGCACTGAAGCTTTCTTT.

This chain uses TRBV2 with TRBJ2-5; no clear D. This CDR3 comprises 11 residues. CDR1 and CDR2 (germline): SNHLY, FYNNEI. V lost 4 bases, J lost 5 bases, and 5 bases lay in between. The CDR3 here is CASSGGETQYF. CDR3 in DNA: TGTGCCAGCAGTGGAGGCGAGACCCAGTACTTC.

The V call is TRBV5-4, the J call TRBJ1-3; 8 bases fit TRBD1. The CDR3 consists of 16 residues. Trimming removed 1 base from V and 3 bases from J; junction bases left unmatched: 6. Germline CDR1 SGHNT, CDR2 YYREEE (reference sequence). DNA for the CDR3: TGTGCCAGCAGCTTGCAGGGGGCGCTTGATGGAAACACCATATATTTT. Its protein product is CASSLQGALDGNTIYF.

The CDR3 protein is CASRQFGNQPQHF. Written as DNA, the CDR3 is TGCGCCAGCAGACAGTTCGGCAATCAGCCCCAGCATTTT. The chain employs TRBV10-2 and TRBJ1-5; D not resolved. The CDR3 consists of 13 residues. CDR1 and CDR2 from the germline V gene are WSHSY and SAAADI. The V end lost 6 bases, the J end lost 2 bases, and 8 bases lay between the germline ends.

The V gene is TRBV28, the J gene TRBJ2-1, with 9 bases identical to TRBD1. The CDR3 covers 18 residues. V lost 3 bases, J lost 6 bases, and 15 bases stayed unmatched. Germline lookup yields CDR1 MDHEN and CDR2 SYDVKM. The CDR3 nucleotides read TGTGCCAGCAGTTTCTATTCTATGGGGGACAGGGAACCCAATGAGCAGTTCTTC. As protein: CASSFYSMGDREPNEQFF.

The chain uses TRBV7-9 and TRBJ2-3; 8 nucleotides line up with TRBD1. The CDR3 spans 13 residues. Losses at the gene ends were 6 bases for V and 4 bases for J; bases not matched to a gene: 3. Germline V CDR1 and CDR2: SEHNR, FQNEAQ (reference sequence). The CDR3 region is CASSWTGPDTQYF. The CDR3 DNA sequence: TGTGCCAGCAGTTGGACAGGGCCAGATACGCAGTATTTT.

This clone was counted once. This chain joins TRBV6-5 and TRBJ2-2; TRBD2 matches 7 bases. Germline-derived CDR1 and CDR2 are MNHEY and SVGAGI. The CDR3 is 14 residues long. The V gene end was trimmed by 8 bases and the J gene end by 6 bases; junction bases not matched to a gene: 9. In DNA form, the CDR3 reads TGTGCCAGCCGGGGGGTGGGTAGCGCCGGGGAGCTGTTTTTT. Amino acids: CASRGVGSAGELFF.

The chain links TRBV19 to TRBJ1-5, with 7 bases identical to TRBD1. The CDR3 contains 14 residues. Trimming cost V 7 bases and J 6 bases; bases outside gene matches: 9. From germline, CDR1 is LNHDA and CDR2 SQIVND (reference sequence). The CDR3 spells CASMPGGGSQPQHF. The DNA for the CDR3 is TGTGCCAGTATGCCAGGGGGTGGATCTCAGCCCCAGCATTTT.

The chain joins TRBV6-1 to TRBJ2-7; 9 bases match TRBD2. Germline assignment: CDR1 MNHNS and CDR2 SASEGT. The CDR3 spans 15 residues. V dropped 3 bases and J dropped 7; count of bases not matched to a gene: 10. The CDR3 nucleotides are TGTGCCAGCAGTGAGGGGGGACTAGCCCCCTGGGAGCAGTACGTC. The encoded protein is CASSEGGLAPWEQYV.

V usage is TRBV5-8 and J usage is TRBJ2-7; possible D gene TRBD1, 6 bases. CDR1 is SGHTS, CDR2 YDEGEE, per germline. V was clipped by 4 bases and J by 6 bases, with 11 bases between them. This CDR3 spans 12 amino acids. The DNA of the CDR3 is TGTGCCAGCAGCCTGGACAGTTTCGAGCAGTACGTC. Its translation is CASSLDSFEQYV.

The chain combines TRBV11-2 with TRBJ1-1, with unresolved D. Germline loops: CDR1 SGHAT, CDR2 FQNNGV. Trimming pared 1 base from V and 1 base from J, leaving 7 bases between. This CDR3 has 14 amino acids. CDR3 sequence (DNA): TGTGCCAGCAGCTTAGGGGCCGCGAACACTGAAGCTTTCTTT. It translates to CASSLGAANTEAFF.

The V call is TRBV28, the J call TRBJ2-1, with 7 positions matching TRBD1. The germline gives CDR1 MDHEN, CDR2 SYDVKM. V lost 4 bases and J lost 5; bases outside the gene matches: 2. The CDR3 totals 13 residues. CDR3 bases: TGTGCCAGCAGTTCCGGACAGGACAATGAGCAGTTCTTC. Protein sequence: CASSSGQDNEQFF.

This sequence joins TRBV11-3 and TRBJ2-1; TRBD2 matches at 11 bases. CDR3 size: 19 residues. With V trimmed by 0 bases and J by 4 bases, 11 bases remained unmatched. CDR1 is SGHNT and CDR2 is YENEEA in the germline V gene. The CDR3 sequence: CASSLEFGVSGRGYNEQFF. The CDR3 DNA follows: TGTGCCAGCAGCTTAGAGTTCGGGGTTAGCGGGAGGGGATACAATGAGCAGTTCTTC.

CDR3 protein: CSVEGTGETQYF. DNA for the CDR3: TGCAGCGTTGAAGGGACGGGGGAGACCCAGTACTTC. This chain joins TRBV29-1 and TRBJ2-5; the D gene is possibly TRBD2 (5 bases). The CDR3 loop spans 12 amino acids. Germline V lookup: CDR1 SQVTM, CDR2 ANQGSEA. The V end was cut by 1 base, the J end by 5 bases, with 8 bases between.